This is a list of T cell receptor beta chains from one sample in a study of type 1 regulatory T cells. TCRdb re-called the reads through MiXCR, storing one row per CDR3 protein. This table has more than 2,000 distinct CDR3 sequences, 5% to 8% appearing once. The source material was CD4+ T cells, either the whole sample or a sorted fraction (not recorded which). These receptors were collected from a human donor in good health. The CDR3 runs from the conserved cysteine through the conserved F or W. A D gene is named only where the DNA matches it firmly. Sizes are listed as how often the clone was seen (once, few, many) or a class if it is expanded.

TRBV18	TRBD1	TRBJ2-7	medium-sized	TGTGCCAGCTCACCACCTTTGACAGGGGCCCCCTACGAGCAGTACTTC	CASSPPLTGAPYEQYF
TRBV24-1	TRBD1	TRBJ1-2	medium-sized	TGTGCCACCAGTGACACAAGGACAGGGCCCTATGGCTACACCTTC	CATSDTRTGPYGYTF
TRBV5-1	-	TRBJ2-1	medium-sized	TGCGCCAGCAGCGGCGGAGGGGGCGGGGGGCCATACAATGAGCAGTTCTTC	CASSGGGGGGPYNEQFF
TRBV19	-	TRBJ1-1	medium-sized	TGTGCCAGTAGTATTTCGGGGCGGACAGAAGAAGCTTTCTTT	CASSISGRTEEAFF
TRBV4-1	-	TRBJ1-2	medium-sized	TGCGCCAGCAGCCAAGAAGGAGGGGGGCGGAGACGATATAACTATGGCTACACCTTC	CASSQEGGGRRRYNYGYTF
TRBV5-1	-	TRBJ2-7	medium-sized	TGCGCCAGCAGCGAACCTTCGGGGCTAGCCTCGGGCGAGCAGTACTTC	CASSEPSGLASGEQYF
TRBV5-1	-	TRBJ2-1	large	TGCGCCAGCGCGATGGCAAGATACAATGAGCAGTTCTTC	CASAMARYNEQFF
TRBV27	-	TRBJ1-1	medium-sized	TGTGCCAGCAGTTCGGCCTGGGGGCGGTCTGAAGCTTTCTTT	CASSSAWGRSEAFF
TRBV5-6	-	TRBJ2-2	medium-sized	TGTGCCAGCAGCTTGAACATCGGGGTAATGGCCGGGGAGCTGTTTTTT	CASSLNIGVMAGELFF
TRBV5-1	TRBD1	TRBJ1-2	medium-sized	TGCGCCAGCAGCTACGGACAGGGATCTGGCTACACCTTC	CASSYGQGSGYTF
TRBV20-1	TRBD2	TRBJ2-3	medium-sized	TGCAGTGTTAAGCAGGGCGGGGGGAGCACAGATACGCAGTATTTT	CSVKQGGGSTDTQYF
TRBV7-8	TRBD2	TRBJ2-3	medium-sized	TGTGCCAGCAGCCCCACGGGGGGACCACCTAGCACAGATACGCAGTATTTT	CASSPTGGPPSTDTQYF
TRBV7-2	-	TRBJ2-3	medium-sized	TGTGCCAGCAGCTTAGGAGGCGGGCTCACAGATACGCAGTATTTT	CASSLGGGLTDTQYF
TRBV7-2	TRBD2	TRBJ2-7	medium-sized	TGTGCCAGCAGCCTAGCGGGGGGCCAAAACTACGAGCAGTACTTC	CASSLAGGQNYEQYF
TRBV10-3	-	TRBJ1-1	medium-sized	TGTGCCATCAGTGAGTCGCGGGGGAGCACTGAAGCTTTCTTT	CAISESRGSTEAFF